Each of the 25 T cell receptor beta chains below was sequenced from the same sample in a study of T cells in localized non-small cell lung cancer. This table comes from immunoSEQ multiplex PCR, and its TCRdb copy is limited to in-frame clones, with some not included. The data hold about 3,000 clones, with approximately 17% observed a single time. Here the sequenced sample was lung tumor tissue, taken before any cancer treatment. The receptors derive from a man aged 35-69 years with stage I squamous cell lung carcinoma.

This clone was counted at least ten times. The chain joins TRBV11-3 to TRBJ1-1; possibly TRBD1 for D (6 bases). Per germline, CDR1 SGHNT and CDR2 YENEEA. This CDR3 has 16 residues. With 2 bases removed from V and 4 bases from J, the gap between germline ends came to 17 bases. The CDR3 loop reads CASSLYPTGGATEAFF. CDR3 coding DNA: TGTGCCAGCAGCTTATATCCGACTGGGGGGGCCACTGAAGCTTTCTTT. Together with reference TRBV11-3 and TRBJ1-1, the CDR3 gives the full variable domain: EAGVVQSPRYKIIEKKQPVAFWCNPISGHNTLYWYLQNLGQGPELLIRYENEEAVDDSQLPKDRFSAERLKGVDSTLKIQPAELGDSAVYLCASSLYPTGGATEAFFGQGTRLTVV.

The genes are TRBV6-8 and TRBJ1-2; 7 bases are a match to TRBD1. V was clipped by 8 bases and J by 8 bases; unmatched bases: 8. CDR1 and CDR2 from the germline V gene are MNHGY and SAAAGT. The length of the CDR3 is 12 residues. For the CDR3, the DNA is TGTGCCAGCTTAGAGGGGGCGGGAGGCTACACCTTC. This encodes CASLEGAGGYTF.

The rearrangement uses TRBV5-1 and TRBJ1-2, with D unresolved. This CDR3 contains 14 residues. V gave up 4 bases and J gave up 8 bases, with 18 bases separating them. Germline assignment: CDR1 SGHRS and CDR2 YFSETQ. The CDR3 sequence: CASSPSGSLGGYTF. CDR3 nucleotides: TGCGCCAGCAGCCCCTCCGGGTCCTTAGGGGGCTACACCTTC. Full variable domain (rest looked up from reference TRBV5-1 and TRBJ1-2): KAGVTQTPRYLIKTRGQQVTLSCSPISGHRSVSWYQQTPGQGLQFLFEYFSETQRNKGNFPGRFSGRQFSNSRSEMNVSTLELGDSALYLCASSPSGSLGGYTFGSGTRLTVV.

This rearrangement joins TRBV19 to TRBJ2-7, with 7 bases that match TRBD1. The V and J ends lost 8 bases and 3 bases, in that order; junction bases with no gene match: 7. Germline lookup yields CDR1 LNHDA and CDR2 SQIVND (reference sequence). CDR3 length: 13 amino acids. DNA for the CDR3: TGTGCCAGTGGGGACCGGGACAGCTACGAGCAGTACTTC. This translates into CASGDRDSYEQYF.

The CDR3 DNA follows: TGTGCCGCCGGCCTAGCGGGGGGGATCTCCGGGGAGCTGTTTTTT. The encoded protein is CAAGLAGGISGELFF. The chain uses TRBV6-8 and TRBJ2-2; 12 nucleotides line up with TRBD2. The length of the CDR3 is 15 residues. The ends lost 11 bases at V and 6 bases at J; junction bases unmatched: 10. The germline V gene has CDR1 MNHGY and CDR2 SAAAGT.

The CDR3 loop reads CASSPEYAGDTQYF. CDR3 DNA: TGTGCCAGCAGCCCCGAATACGCGGGCGATACGCAGTATTTT. The chain links TRBV7-5 to TRBJ2-3; the table's D call, TRBD2, has no DNA check behind it. TRBV7-5 is annotated as a pseudogene. The CDR3 has 14 residues.

This clone is deemed medium-sized (0.01 to 0.1%). This rearrangement joins TRBV11-3 to TRBJ2-3, with a tentative D call TRBD2 (5 bases). The CDR3 is 16 residues long. V was clipped by 3 bases and J by 6 bases, with 19 bases between them. The germline gives CDR1 SGHNT, CDR2 YENEEA. CDR3: CASSLDGADRWDTQYF. CDR3 nucleotide sequence: TGTGCCAGCAGCTTGGATGGAGCGGACCGCTGGGATACGCAGTATTTT. Based on the CDR3 plus reference TRBV11-3 and TRBJ2-3, the full variable domain is EAGVVQSPRYKIIEKKQPVAFWCNPISGHNTLYWYLQNLGQGPELLIRYENEEAVDDSQLPKDRFSAERLKGVDSTLKIQPAELGDSAVYLCASSLDGADRWDTQYFGPGTRLTVL.

The chain recombines TRBV11-3 with TRBJ2-7, with D tentatively TRBD1 or TRBD2 (5 bases each). Germline values: CDR1 SGHNT, CDR2 YENEEA. V lost 5 bases to trimming and J lost 1 base, with 12 bases between them. This CDR3 spans 14 amino acids. CDR3 DNA sequence: TGTGCCAGCAGCCGCACGGGGCAGTCCTACGAGCAGTACTTC. It is translated as CASSRTGQSYEQYF.

This clone was seen more than once but under ten times. This rearrangement joins TRBV6-7 to TRBJ2-5; 11 bases line up with TRBD2. TRBV6-7 qualifies as an ORF whose function is uncertain. This CDR3 is 16 amino acids long. Unmatched junction bases numbered 15, after V lost 10 bases and J lost 5 bases. CDR3 DNA: TGTGCCAACTCAATAGCGGGGGGGGCGTTATGGGAGACCCAGTACTTC. It is translated as CANSIAGGALWETQYF.

The chain employs TRBV30 and TRBJ2-3; no clear D. Germline-derived CDR1 and CDR2 are GTSNPN and SVGIG (reference sequence). This CDR3 has 12 residues. Between the trimmed V and J ends, which lost 2 bases and 5 bases, there was a span of 8 bases. This CDR3 is CAWSLIGDTQYF. The CDR3 DNA follows: TGTGCCTGGAGTCTAATTGGAGATACGCAGTATTTT.

The V gene is TRBV18, the J gene TRBJ1-4; D is uncertain. V dropped 2 bases and J dropped 6 bases, with 7 bases sitting between them. CDR1 is KGHSH and CDR2 is LQKENI in the germline V gene. This CDR3 comprises 13 residues. CDR3 in amino acids: CASSPGVDEKLFF. CDR3 coding DNA: TGTGCCAGCTCACCAGGGGTGGATGAAAAACTGTTTTTT.

The chain couples TRBV25-1 to TRBJ2-7; the D gene is possibly TRBD2 (5 bases). The CDR3 runs 16 residues. The V and J ends lost 2 bases and 1 base respectively, with 15 bases between them. Germline CDR1 reads MGHDK; CDR2 reads SYGVNS. CDR3 DNA sequence: TGTGCCAGCAGTGAAAATGTGGGGAGAGGGTCCTACGAGCAGTACTTC. Its translation: CASSENVGRGSYEQYF.

This clone was detected ten times or more. The J gene is TRBJ1-6, the V gene TRBV11-3; perhaps TRBD1 as D (6 bases). The CDR3 runs to 18 residues. Trimming pared 5 bases from V and 7 bases from J, leaving 24 bases between. The V gene's germline CDR1 is SGHNT and CDR2 YENEEA. The CDR3 reads CASSPSGAPTAFNSPLHF. The DNA for the CDR3 is TGTGCCAGCAGCCCGTCAGGGGCCCCTACGGCATTCAATTCACCCCTCCACTTT.

The rearrangement joins TRBV6-8 to TRBJ2-3; D gene unclear. The V and J ends lost 10 bases and 0 bases respectively, with 8 bases between them. The CDR3 covers 12 residues. Germline loops: CDR1 MNHGY, CDR2 SAAAGT. This CDR3 reads CAISDSTDTQYF. CDR3 nucleotide sequence: TGTGCCATCAGCGATAGCACAGATACGCAGTATTTT.

The V call is TRBV5-1, the J call TRBJ2-7; TRBD1 matches at 7 bases. Germline V gene lookup returns CDR1 SGHRS and CDR2 YFSETQ. After removal of 0 bases from V and 1 base from J, the junction contained 4 bases not matched to a gene. The CDR3 loop spans 15 amino acids. The chain's CDR3 is CASSLAGRGSYEQYF. The DNA of the CDR3 is TGCGCCAGCAGCTTGGCCGGCAGGGGGTCCTACGAGCAGTACTTC.

A few counts support this clone. CDR3 bases: TGTGCCAGCAGCTTAGAAGCGGGTAGTGCCGGGGAGCTGTTTTTT. Amino acid sequence: CASSLEAGSAGELFF. V and J are TRBV11-3 and TRBJ2-2; D might be TRBD2 (6 bases). This CDR3 spans 15 amino acids. From germline, CDR1 is SGHNT and CDR2 YENEEA. V gave up 0 bases and J gave up 6 bases, with 11 bases separating them.

There are a few counts of this clone. V gene TRBV29-1 combines with J gene TRBJ1-1, with 7 nucleotides matching TRBD1. Trimming removed 5 bases from V and 0 bases from J; junction bases left unmatched: 0. CDR3 size: 12 residues. Germline V gene lookup returns CDR1 SQVTM and CDR2 ANQGSEA. The CDR3 bases are TGCAGCGTTCAGGGGGTGAACACTGAAGCTTTCTTT. Translating it yields CSVQGVNTEAFF.

This clone was counted only a few times. The chain uses TRBV11-3 and TRBJ2-3; D might be TRBD1 (5 bases). V was pared by 5 bases and J by 2 bases, with 20 bases between. Germline values: CDR1 SGHNT, CDR2 YENEEA. The CDR3 spans 17 residues. In DNA form, the CDR3 reads TGTGCCAGCAGCAACAGACCGACAGAGACTTACACAGATACGCAGTATTTT. Translation: CASSNRPTETYTDTQYF.

This clone was seen only once. This chain connects TRBV5-1 to TRBJ2-2, with D perhaps TRBD1 (5 bases). Trimming shortened V by 9 bases and J by 1 base, and 13 bases separated the two germline ends. Germline assignment: CDR1 SGHRS and CDR2 YFSETQ. The CDR3 is 14 residues long. The CDR3 is CATRTRVNTGELFF. In DNA, the CDR3 is TGCGCCACCCGGACACGAGTGAACACCGGGGAGCTGTTTTTT.

The rearrangement links TRBV12-2 to TRBJ2-3; TRBD1, as called in the table, went unchecked against the DNA. TRBV12-2 has pseudogene status. The CDR3 extends over 14 amino acids. DNA for the CDR3: TGTTCTACACAGGGGGGGCGACTAGTAGATACGCAGTATTTT. Its translation: CSTQGGRLVDTQYF.

This clone qualifies as medium-sized (0.01 to 0.1%). V is TRBV11-3 and J is TRBJ2-7; D call uncertain. This CDR3 comprises 16 residues. Trimming left V 5 bases short and J 1 base short, with 18 bases between. Germline V gene lookup returns CDR1 SGHNT and CDR2 YENEEA. CDR3 sequence reads: CASSHINVAQSYEQYF. The CDR3 region has the DNA TGTGCCAGCAGCCATATTAATGTCGCGCAGTCCTACGAGCAGTACTTC.

The V call is TRBV11-3, the J call TRBJ2-1; weak D call: TRBD2 (5 bases). This CDR3 contains 15 residues. The germline V gene encodes CDR1 SGHNT and CDR2 YENEEA. V was cut by 7 bases and J by 4 bases, with 17 bases left in between. CDR3 sequence (DNA): TGTGCCAGCATCAAAGGTGCGGGCCAATACAATGAGCAGTTCTTC. Its translation is CASIKGAGQYNEQFF.

This chain joins TRBV11-3 and TRBJ1-2; D remains unclear. The V gene's germline CDR1 is SGHNT and CDR2 YENEEA. The V end was cut by 3 bases, the J end by 2 bases, with 10 bases between. The CDR3 consists of 14 residues. CDR3 nucleotides: TGTGCCAGCAGCTTTAACGAGGTGAACTATGGCTACACCTTC. This translates into CASSFNEVNYGYTF.

V usage is TRBV6-8 and J usage is TRBJ2-3; weak D call: TRBD2 (6 bases). CDR1 is MNHGY and CDR2 is SAAAGT in the germline V gene. The V end lost 2 bases, the J end lost 4 bases, and 10 bases lay between the germline ends. CDR3 length: 14 residues. The CDR3 DNA reads as TGTGCCAGCAGTTACCTGGCGGGGTCAGATACGCAGTATTTT. It encodes CASSYLAGSDTQYF.

This clone is labeled medium-sized. V is TRBV6-1 and J is TRBJ1-5, with unresolved D. V was shortened by 1 base and J by 7 bases, with 14 bases between the two germline ends. In germline, CDR1 is MNHNS, CDR2 SASEGT. The CDR3 loop spans 15 amino acids. CDR3 nucleotide sequence: TGTGCCAGCAGTGAAGTACAGCTGCTAAGGCAGCCCCAGCATTTT. It codes for CASSEVQLLRQPQHF.